This T cell receptor (beta chain) was found in a study of blood T cell repertoires in COVID-19. Across the study: Some COVID-19 samples were acute and others convalescent; all came from the United States, Italy and Spain.

Germline V gives CDR1 SGHRS, CDR2 YFSETQ. V was trimmed by 3 bases and J by 8 bases, leaving 15 bases between them. The length of the CDR3 is 15 residues. Only in-frame clones appear in the TCRdb table, and some are missing; sequencing was by immunoSEQ multiplex PCR. In the table there are 95,000 to 150,000 clones, around 82% of which are singletons. This chain links TRBV5-1 with TRBJ1-6; TRBD1 might be the D (6 bases). Material: peripheral blood. The sequence came from a man older than 75 with active or convalescent COVID-19. CDR3 nucleotide sequence: TGCGCCAGCAGCTCTGGACAGACGTTTGATTCACCCCTCCACTTT. Protein product: CASSSGQTFDSPLHF.